This TCR beta chain was retrieved from a study of identical twins. This CDR3 comprises 13 residues. V was clipped by 5 bases and J by 6 bases, with 11 bases between them. CDR1 and CDR2 from the germline V gene are MNHEY and SMNVEV (reference sequence). This clonotype came up many times. Unique molecular identifiers were present on cDNA, and template switching added a universal primer site. From the 5' RACE reads, TCRdb called clonotypes with MiXCR, one entry per CDR3 protein. The sample yields 700,000 or so distinct CDR3 sequences, around 8.3% seen once. These data also featured in a second study, about yellow fever vaccine responses in identical twins.

This sequence was found in a woman aged 18-29 years in good health. The source material was PBMCs. This sequence joins TRBV27 and TRBJ1-5; D is uncertain. This chain's CDR3 is CASSLKGTQPQHF. The CDR3 DNA is TGTGCCAGCAGTCTTAAGGGAACTCAGCCCCAGCATTTT.